Sequencing of this T cell receptor beta chain was carried out in a study of blood T cells in healthy people across ages. Combining a sample-barcoded 5' primer with a J-beta primer mix, a second PCR ran for roughly 7 to 11 cycles. TCRdb independently ran MiXCR on the 5' RACE reads; one entry per CDR3 protein. The data show about 580,000 distinct CDR3 sequences, under 55% seen once. Sequencing was performed on blood. This sequence was found in a man older than 75 in good health.

This CDR3 reads CASSLPRDRGSPLHF. The CDR3 region has the DNA TGCGCCAGCAGCTTGCCCCGGGACAGGGGATCACCCCTCCACTTT. The genes are TRBV5-1 and TRBJ1-6; 10 bases fit TRBD1. The CDR3 length is 15 residues. CDR1 and CDR2 from the germline V gene are SGHRS and YFSETQ. V lost 1 base and J lost 10; bases outside the gene matches: 5.